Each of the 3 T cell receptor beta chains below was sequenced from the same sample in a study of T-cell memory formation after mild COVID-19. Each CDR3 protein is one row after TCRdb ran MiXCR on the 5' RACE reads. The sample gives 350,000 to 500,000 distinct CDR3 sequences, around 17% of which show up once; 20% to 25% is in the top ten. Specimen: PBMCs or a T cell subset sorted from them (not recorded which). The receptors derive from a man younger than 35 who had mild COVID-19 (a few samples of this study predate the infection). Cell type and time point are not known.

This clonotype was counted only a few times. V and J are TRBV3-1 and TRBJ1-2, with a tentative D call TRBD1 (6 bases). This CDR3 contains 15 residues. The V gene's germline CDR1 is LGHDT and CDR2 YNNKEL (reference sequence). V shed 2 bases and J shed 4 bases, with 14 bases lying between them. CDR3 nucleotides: TGTGCCAGCAGCCAAAACGACAGGCCGGGCTATGGCTACACCTTC. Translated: CASSQNDRPGYGYTF.

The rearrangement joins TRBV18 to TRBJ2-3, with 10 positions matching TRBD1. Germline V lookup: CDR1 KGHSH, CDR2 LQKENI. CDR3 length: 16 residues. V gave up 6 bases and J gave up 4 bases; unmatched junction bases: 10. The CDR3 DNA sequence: TGTGCCAGCTCCTCGACCGGGACAGGGGTGCCAGATACGCAGTATTTT. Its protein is CASSSTGTGVPDTQYF.

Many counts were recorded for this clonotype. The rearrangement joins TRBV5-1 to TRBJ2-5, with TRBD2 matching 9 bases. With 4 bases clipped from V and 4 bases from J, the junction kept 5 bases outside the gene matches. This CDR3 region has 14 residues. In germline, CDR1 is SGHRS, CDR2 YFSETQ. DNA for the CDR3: TGCGCCAGCAGCCCAGGCGGGGGGGCAGAGACCCAGTACTTC. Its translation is CASSPGGGAETQYF.